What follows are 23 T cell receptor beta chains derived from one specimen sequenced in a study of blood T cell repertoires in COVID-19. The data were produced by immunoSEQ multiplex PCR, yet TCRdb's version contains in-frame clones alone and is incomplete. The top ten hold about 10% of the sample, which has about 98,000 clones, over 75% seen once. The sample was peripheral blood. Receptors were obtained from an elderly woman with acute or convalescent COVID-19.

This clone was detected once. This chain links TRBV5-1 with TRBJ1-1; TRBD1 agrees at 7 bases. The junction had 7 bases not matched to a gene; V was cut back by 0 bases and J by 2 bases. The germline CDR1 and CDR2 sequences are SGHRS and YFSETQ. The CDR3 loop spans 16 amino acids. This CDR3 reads CASSLAMGQFNTEAFF. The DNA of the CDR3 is TGCGCCAGCAGCTTGGCCATGGGACAGTTTAACACTGAAGCTTTCTTT. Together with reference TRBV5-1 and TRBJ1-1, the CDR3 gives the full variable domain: KAGVTQTPRYLIKTRGQQVTLSCSPISGHRSVSWYQQTPGQGLQFLFEYFSETQRNKGNFPGRFSGRQFSNSRSEMNVSTLELGDSALYLCASSLAMGQFNTEAFFGQGTRLTVV.

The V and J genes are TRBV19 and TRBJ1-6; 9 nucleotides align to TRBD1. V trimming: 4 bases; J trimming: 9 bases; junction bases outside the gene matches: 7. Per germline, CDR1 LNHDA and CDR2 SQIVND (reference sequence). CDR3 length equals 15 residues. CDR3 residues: CASSTSGTGISPLHF. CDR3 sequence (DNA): TGTGCCAGTAGTACTTCCGGGACAGGGATTTCACCCCTCCACTTT.

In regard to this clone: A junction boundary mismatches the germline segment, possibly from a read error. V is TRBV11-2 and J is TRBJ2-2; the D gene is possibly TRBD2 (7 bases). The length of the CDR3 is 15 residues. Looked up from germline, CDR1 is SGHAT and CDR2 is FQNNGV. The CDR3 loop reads CASSLEGGAAGELFF. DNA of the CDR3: TGTGCCAGCAGCCTAGAAGGGGGGGCGGCCGGGGAGCTGTTTTTT.

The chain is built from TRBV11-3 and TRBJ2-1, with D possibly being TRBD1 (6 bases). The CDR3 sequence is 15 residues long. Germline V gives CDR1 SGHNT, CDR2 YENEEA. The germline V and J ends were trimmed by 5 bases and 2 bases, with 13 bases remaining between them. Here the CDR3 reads CASSPGQSTYNEQFF. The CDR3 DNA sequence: TGTGCCAGCAGCCCCGGACAGTCGACCTACAATGAGCAGTTCTTC.

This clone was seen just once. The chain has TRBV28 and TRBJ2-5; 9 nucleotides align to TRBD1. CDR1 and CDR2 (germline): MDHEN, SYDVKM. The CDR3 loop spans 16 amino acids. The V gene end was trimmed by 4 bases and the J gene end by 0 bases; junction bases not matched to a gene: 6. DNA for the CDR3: TGTGCCAGCAGTTACGACAGGGGGATGAACCAAGAGACCCAGTACTTC. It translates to CASSYDRGMNQETQYF.

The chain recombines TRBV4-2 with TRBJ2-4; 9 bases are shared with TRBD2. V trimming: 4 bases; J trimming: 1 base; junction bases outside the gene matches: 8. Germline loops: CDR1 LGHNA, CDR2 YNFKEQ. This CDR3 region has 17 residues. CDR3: CASSPRLAGTAKNIQYF. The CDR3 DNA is TGTGCCAGCAGCCCCCGGCTAGCGGGGACGGCCAAAAACATTCAGTACTTC.

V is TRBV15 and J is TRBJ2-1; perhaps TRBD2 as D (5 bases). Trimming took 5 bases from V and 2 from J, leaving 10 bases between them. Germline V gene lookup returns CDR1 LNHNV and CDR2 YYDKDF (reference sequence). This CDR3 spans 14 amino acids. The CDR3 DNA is TGTGCCACCAGCGCGGGTGGGGCCTACAATGAGCAGTTCTTC. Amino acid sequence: CATSAGGAYNEQFF.

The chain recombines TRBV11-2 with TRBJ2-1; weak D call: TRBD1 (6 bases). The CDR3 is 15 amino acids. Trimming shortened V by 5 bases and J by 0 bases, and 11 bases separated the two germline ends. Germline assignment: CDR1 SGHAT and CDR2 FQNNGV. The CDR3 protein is CASSIGQSSYNEQFF. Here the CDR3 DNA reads TGTGCCAGCAGCATAGGACAGAGCTCCTACAATGAGCAGTTCTTC.

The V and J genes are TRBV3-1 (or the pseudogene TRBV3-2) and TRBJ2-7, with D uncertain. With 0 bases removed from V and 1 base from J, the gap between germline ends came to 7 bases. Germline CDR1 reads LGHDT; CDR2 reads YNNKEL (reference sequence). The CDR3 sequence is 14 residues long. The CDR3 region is CASSQESVSYEQYF. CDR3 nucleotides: TGTGCCAGCAGCCAAGAGTCGGTATCCTACGAGCAGTACTTC.

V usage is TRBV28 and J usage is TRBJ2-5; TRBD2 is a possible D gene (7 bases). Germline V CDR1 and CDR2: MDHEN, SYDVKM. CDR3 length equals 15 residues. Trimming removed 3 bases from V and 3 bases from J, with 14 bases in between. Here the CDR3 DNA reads TGTGCCAGCAGTTTCAACGGGGGGCTGGAAGAGACCCAGTACTTC. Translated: CASSFNGGLEETQYF.

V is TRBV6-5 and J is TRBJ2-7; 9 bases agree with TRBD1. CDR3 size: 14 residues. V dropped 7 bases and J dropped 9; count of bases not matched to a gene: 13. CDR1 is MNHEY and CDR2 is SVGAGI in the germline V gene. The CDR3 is CASKAGQGIIGQYV. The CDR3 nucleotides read TGTGCCAGCAAGGCCGGACAGGGGATTATTGGGCAGTACGTC.

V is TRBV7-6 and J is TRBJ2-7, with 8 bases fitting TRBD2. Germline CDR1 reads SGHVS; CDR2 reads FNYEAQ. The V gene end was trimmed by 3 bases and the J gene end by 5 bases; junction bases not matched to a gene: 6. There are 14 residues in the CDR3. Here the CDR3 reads CASSFDSGGHEQYV. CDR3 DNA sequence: TGTGCCAGCAGCTTTGACAGCGGGGGCCACGAGCAGTACGTC.

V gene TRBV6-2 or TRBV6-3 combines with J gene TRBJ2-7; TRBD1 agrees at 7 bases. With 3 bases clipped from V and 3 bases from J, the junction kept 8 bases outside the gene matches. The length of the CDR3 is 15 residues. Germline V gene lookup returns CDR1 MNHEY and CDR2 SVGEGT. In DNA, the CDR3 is TGTGCCAGCAGTTATACCGGGACAGCCGGCTACGAGCAGTACTTC. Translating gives CASSYTGTAGYEQYF.

The chain's CDR3 is CASSLEVGGPPDTQYF. CDR3 DNA sequence: TGCGCCAGCAGCTTGGAGGTGGGGGGTCCCCCAGATACGCAGTATTTT. This chain uses TRBV5-1 with TRBJ2-3; a possible D gene is TRBD2 (6 bases). V shed 0 bases and J shed 4 bases, with 15 bases lying between them. The CDR3 spans 16 residues. Per the germline V gene, CDR1 is SGHRS and CDR2 is YFSETQ.

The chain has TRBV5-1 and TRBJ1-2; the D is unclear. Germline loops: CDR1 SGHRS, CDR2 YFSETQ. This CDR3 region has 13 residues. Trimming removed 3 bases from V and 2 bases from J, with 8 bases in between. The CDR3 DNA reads TGCGCCAGCAGCTCTGGAGGGAACTATGGCTACACCTTC. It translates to CASSSGGNYGYTF.

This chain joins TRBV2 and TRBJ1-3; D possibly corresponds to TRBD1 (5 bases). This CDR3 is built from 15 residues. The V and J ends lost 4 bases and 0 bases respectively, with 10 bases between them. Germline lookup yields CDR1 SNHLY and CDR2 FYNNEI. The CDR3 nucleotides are TGTGCCAGCAGTGTGACAGTCGTCTCTGGAAACACCATATATTTT. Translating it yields CASSVTVVSGNTIYF. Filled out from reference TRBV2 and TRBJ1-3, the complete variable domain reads EPEVTQTPSHQVTQMGQEVILRCVPISNHLYFYWYRQILGQKVEFLVSFYNNEISEKSEIFDDQFSVERPDGSNFTLKIRSTKLEDSAMYFCASSVTVVSGNTIYFGEGSWLTVV.

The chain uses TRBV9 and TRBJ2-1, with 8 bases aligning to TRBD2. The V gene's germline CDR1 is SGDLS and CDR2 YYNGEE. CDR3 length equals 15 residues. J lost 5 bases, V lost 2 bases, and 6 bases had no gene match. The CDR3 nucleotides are TGTGCCAGCAGCGTTAGCGGGGCGACAAACAATGAGCAGTTCTTC. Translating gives CASSVSGATNNEQFF.

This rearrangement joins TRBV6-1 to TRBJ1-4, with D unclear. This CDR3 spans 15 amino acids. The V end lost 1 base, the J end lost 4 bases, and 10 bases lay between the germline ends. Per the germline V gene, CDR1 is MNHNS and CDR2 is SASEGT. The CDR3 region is CASSEDPGGNEKLFF. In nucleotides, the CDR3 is TGTGCCAGCAGTGAAGATCCGGGAGGTAATGAAAAACTGTTTTTT.

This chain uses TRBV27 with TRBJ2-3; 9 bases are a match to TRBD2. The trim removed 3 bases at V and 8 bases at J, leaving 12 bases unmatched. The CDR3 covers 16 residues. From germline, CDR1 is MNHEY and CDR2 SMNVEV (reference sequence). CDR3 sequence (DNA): TGTGCCAGCAGTTTGGTCCCCGGAGCGGGGGGCGGTACGCAGTATTTT. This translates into CASSLVPGAGGGTQYF.

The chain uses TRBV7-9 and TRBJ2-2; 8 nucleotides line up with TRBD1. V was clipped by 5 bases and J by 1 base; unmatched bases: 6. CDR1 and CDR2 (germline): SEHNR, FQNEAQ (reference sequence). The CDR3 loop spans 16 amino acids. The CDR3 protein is CASSPLGTGNTGELFF. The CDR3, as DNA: TGTGCCAGCAGCCCTTTAGGGACAGGGAACACCGGGGAGCTGTTTTTT.

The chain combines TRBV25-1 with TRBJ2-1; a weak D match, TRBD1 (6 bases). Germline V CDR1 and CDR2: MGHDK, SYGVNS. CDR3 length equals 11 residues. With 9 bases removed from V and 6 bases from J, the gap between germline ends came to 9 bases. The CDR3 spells CASGRGNEQFF. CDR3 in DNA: TGTGCCAGTGGCAGGGGCAATGAGCAGTTCTTC.

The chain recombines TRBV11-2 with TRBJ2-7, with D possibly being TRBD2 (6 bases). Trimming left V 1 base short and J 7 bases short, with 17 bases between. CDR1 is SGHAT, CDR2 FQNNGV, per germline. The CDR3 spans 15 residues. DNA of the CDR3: TGTGCCAGCAGCTTAGGAAATTGGGGGACTGAGGAGCAGTACGTC. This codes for CASSLGNWGTEEQYV.

CDR3 amino acids: CASTPWTGNNEQFF. CDR3 nucleotide sequence: TGTGCCAGCACCCCGTGGACAGGGAATAATGAGCAGTTCTTC. The J gene is TRBJ2-1, the V gene TRBV7-9; 8 nucleotides align to TRBD1. Germline V gives CDR1 SEHNR, CDR2 FQNEAQ (reference sequence). The CDR3 is 14 amino acids. After removal of 7 bases from V and 7 bases from J, the junction contained 9 bases not matched to a gene.